Here is one TCR beta chain with its context. No antigen is known for it. No much larger clone exists at a distance of one base, and base qualities are not known. V drops 5 bases and J drops 4 bases, leaving 13 bases in between. CDR1 and CDR2 are read off the germline V gene (reference sequence) as DFQATT and SNEGSKA. Measured from the cysteine to the phenylalanine, the CDR3 is 13 residues long. Only CDR3 DNA remains: 39 bases, in frame from the first base. Genomic DNA was used as template for profiling of TCR beta VDJ combinations and CDR3 sequences. An Illumina HiSeq 2000 was the platform used for TCR repertoire sequencing. The published analysis was carried out like this. TRBV/TRBJ rearrangement plots, CDR3 size and DJ length profiles, and Simpson's diversity index were used to assess repertoires. The most abundant DNA sequence in the deep sequencing data was defined as the immunodominant clone. CDR3 amino acid sequences were screened for sharing across subjects and were compared with published repertoires and the VDJdb database. Starting from the raw public reads, TCRdb applied fastp trimming at Q25, assembled clones with MiXCR and retained in-frame beta chains. Under each unique CDR3 protein, matching rows form one entry showing the most common genes and DNA. These V and J calls are TCRdb output, not the study's own analysis. Within this sample are roughly 180,000 distinct CDR3 sequences, with 64% of them counted one time only. The ten largest clonotypes hold under 60% of the sample.

This entry comes from a study of CD8+CD57+ T cells in acquired aplastic anemia (dated by TCRdb to the late 2010s). Some background on the complete study: A mean of approximately 3 ug of DNA, ranging from roughly 0.19 to 27.4 ug, was extracted from sorted CD4+ and CD8+ cells. What the study reported, not specific to this receptor: CD8+ Simpson's diversity did not differ significantly between patients and healthy controls (P=0.060). Roughly 30 CD8+ CDR3 sequences were found to be shared between patients and controls, but these sequences appeared to be highly expressed in patients and within the immunodominant clones of the patients.

In the study, sorted CD4+ and CD8+ blood T cells from patients with severe aplastic anemia and from healthy subjects underwent deep sequencing of TCR repertoires. Ficoll-Paque density gradient centrifugation was used to isolate peripheral blood mononuclear cells. Before DNA extraction, CD4+ and CD8+ T cells were sorted with FACS or magnetic beads. The TCR sequence derives from a human donor with severe aplastic anemia or a healthy control (not recorded which). This chain is built from TRBV20-1 and TRBJ2-3, with the D assignment possibly TRBD1 or TRBD2, given 5 matching bases for each. The sequenced sample was sorted CD4+, CD8+, or CD8+CD57+ T cells (not recorded which) from PBMCs. The CDR3 region: CSASSEGSDTQYF. The sequenced DNA: TGCAGTGCTTCCAGCGAGGGGTCAGATACGCAGTATTTT.